The source of this T cell receptor beta chain is a study of glioma-infiltrating T cells after dendritic cell vaccination. The time point: after dendritic cell vaccination, including at tumor progression/relapse. Profiled with immunoSEQ multiplex PCR; TCRdb holds only in-frame clones, not every one. The sample has 65,000 to 80,000 clones; around 90% are singletons. V was trimmed by 0 bases and J by 0 bases, leaving 10 bases between them. Germline V gene lookup returns CDR1 SGHRS and CDR2 YFSETQ. The CDR3 is 15 amino acids. J is TRBJ2-7 and V is TRBV5-1, with D maybe TRBD2 (6 bases). The sequence came from a human donor with glioblastoma. The specimen was blood, collected after dendritic cell vaccination. CDR3 loop: CASSLGGRNSYEQYF. The CDR3 DNA follows: TGCGCCAGCAGCTTGGGAGGGAGGAACTCCTACGAGCAGTACTTC. The whole variable domain, filled in from reference TRBV5-1 and TRBJ2-7, reads KAGVTQTPRYLIKTRGQQVTLSCSPISGHRSVSWYQQTPGQGLQFLFEYFSETQRNKGNFPGRFSGRQFSNSRSEMNVSTLELGDSALYLCASSLGGRNSYEQYFGPGTRLTVT.